The clone carrying this T cell receptor (beta chain) was observed a handful of times. What it recognizes is unknown. This entry comes from a study of cytomegalovirus exposure and HLA in healthy donors. Overall study: Earlier findings included more than 95 million unique TCR beta sequences obtained from some 180 million T cells. General observations from the study: Researchers catalogued approximately 170 TCR beta chains as cytomegalovirus-associated. It was likely that a cluster of highly shared sequence variants was a sequencing artifact.

PCR employed 60 Vbeta and 13 Jbeta primers. TCRdb's table, derived via immunoSEQ multiplex PCR, lists solely in-frame clones and lacks some. The table shows roughly 200,000 clones, with roughly 8.7% occurring only once. The CDR3 sequence is 15 residues long. In germline, CDR1 is SGHNT, CDR2 YYREEE (reference sequence). The V and J ends lost 3 bases and 3 bases, in that order; junction bases with no gene match: 4. The receptor comes from a woman aged 30 to 39 in good health and CMV-seropositive. The rearrangement joins TRBV5-4 to TRBJ2-7; 12 positions match TRBD1. Sequences were obtained from PBMCs. The CDR3 protein is CASSSGTGGFYEQYF. The CDR3 DNA sequence: TGTGCCAGCAGCTCAGGGACAGGGGGCTTCTACGAGCAGTACTTC.